A single sample gave rise to the 19 T cell receptor beta chains below, sequenced in a study of radiotherapy plus CTLA-4 blockade in lung cancer. Produced via immunoSEQ multiplex PCR; TCRdb's table is partial and in-frame only. Of about 31,000 clones listed, 78% are singletons. The sample in question was peripheral blood, obtained from a patient treated with radiotherapy plus ipilimumab. These receptor sequences come from a human donor with non-small cell lung cancer who had stable disease on radiotherapy plus ipilimumab.

The V gene is TRBV10-2, the J gene TRBJ2-1, with 7 bases aligning to TRBD2. Per the germline V gene, CDR1 is WSHSY and CDR2 is SAAADI. Trimming removed 5 bases from V and 6 bases from J; junction bases left unmatched: 1. The CDR3 loop spans 12 amino acids. In nucleotides, the CDR3 is TGCGCCAGCAGTTGGGAGGGCAATGAGCAGTTCTTC. This encodes CASSWEGNEQFF.

This rearrangement joins TRBV6-1 to TRBJ1-3; tentative D call: TRBD1 (5 bases). The V gene lost 5 bases and the J gene lost 0 bases, with 11 bases spanning the gap. Germline V gives CDR1 MNHNS, CDR2 SASEGT. CDR3 length: 15 residues. The CDR3 DNA is TGTGCCAGCAGTACCGGGACGGCCTCTGGAAACACCATATATTTT. Its translation: CASSTGTASGNTIYF.

This clone was seen a single time. This chain uses TRBV5-1 with TRBJ2-6, with 9 bases lining up with TRBD1. Looked up from germline, CDR1 is SGHRS and CDR2 is YFSETQ. The V segment lost 4 bases and the J segment 4 bases; nucleotides outside the gene matches: 12. CDR3 length equals 18 residues. CDR3 loop: CASSLRSGTGNGANVLTF. CDR3 sequence (DNA): TGCGCCAGCAGCCTCCGGTCCGGGACAGGGAACGGGGCCAACGTCCTGACTTTC.

V is TRBV19 and J is TRBJ1-1; D gene unclear. Trimming took off 8 bases at V and 2 bases at J, with 9 bases between the two ends. The germline V gene encodes CDR1 LNHDA and CDR2 SQIVND (reference sequence). This CDR3 region has 12 residues. CDR3 protein: CASFYSNTEAFF. DNA for the CDR3: TGTGCCAGTTTTTATTCAAACACTGAAGCTTTCTTT.

The chain is built from TRBV13 and TRBJ2-1; 8 positions match TRBD2. Germline lookup yields CDR1 PRHDT and CDR2 FYEKMQ (reference sequence). There are 14 residues in the CDR3. The ends lost 6 bases at V and 8 bases at J; junction bases unmatched: 9. CDR3 residues: CASSHGGGRDEQFF. The CDR3, as DNA: TGTGCCAGCAGTCACGGGGGGGGCAGGGATGAGCAGTTCTTC.

The chain couples TRBV7-9 to TRBJ1-4; TRBD1 is a possible D gene (6 bases). Between the trimmed V and J ends, which lost 2 bases and 8 bases, there was a span of 15 bases. The CDR3 totals 15 residues. Germline V gene lookup returns CDR1 SEHNR and CDR2 FQNEAQ (reference sequence). CDR3 sequence (DNA): TGTGCCAGCAGCTTACGTTCGGGGGGCAGGGAAAAACTGTTTTTT. Protein sequence: CASSLRSGGREKLFF.

The J gene is TRBJ1-2, the V gene TRBV7-2; D remains ambiguous. V was cut by 4 bases and J by 3 bases, with 15 bases left in between. The germline CDR1 and CDR2 sequences are SGHTA and FQGNSA. The CDR3 runs 15 residues. DNA of the CDR3: TGTGCCAGCAGCTCACCATTAGCCTGGGACTATGGCTACACCTTC. Amino acid sequence: CASSSPLAWDYGYTF. Filled out from reference TRBV7-2 and TRBJ1-2, the complete variable domain reads GAGVSQSPSNKVTEKGKDVELRCDPISGHTALYWYRQSLGQGLEFLIYFQGNSAPDKSGLPSDRFSAERTGGSVSTLTIQRTQQEDSAVYLCASSSPLAWDYGYTFGSGTRLTVV.

The chain employs TRBV7-6 and TRBJ2-3; D is perhaps TRBD1 (8 bases). The CDR3 runs to 15 residues. Trimming removed 5 bases from V and 6 bases from J, with 18 bases in between. Germline V gene data show CDR1 as SGHVS and CDR2 as FNYEAQ. The CDR3 DNA reads as TGTGCCAGCAGCCCACAGGGGGGGGCCCGGGATACGCAGTATTTT. Its translation: CASSPQGGARDTQYF.

The rearrangement links TRBV7-3 to TRBJ1-6; D ambiguous. Germline CDR1 is SGHTA and CDR2 is FQGTGA. Trimming cost V 4 bases and J 6 bases, with 7 bases left between them. The CDR3 covers 13 residues. The CDR3 region has the DNA TGTGCCAGCAGCTCCGGGAGTAATTCACCCCTCCACTTT. This gives the protein CASSSGSNSPLHF. Complete variable domain (other parts from reference TRBV7-3 and TRBJ1-6): GAGVSQTPSNKVTEKGKYVELRCDPISGHTALYWYRQSLGQGPEFLIYFQGTGAADDSGLPNDRFFAVRPEGSVSTLKIQRTERGDSAVYLCASSSGSNSPLHFGNGTRLTVT.

The sample holds one count of this clone. The V gene is TRBV6-1, the J gene TRBJ1-1; 11 positions match TRBD1. The CDR3 length is 13 residues. V gave up 11 bases and J gave up 5 bases; unmatched junction bases: 7. CDR1 and CDR2 (germline): MNHNS, SASEGT. The CDR3 region is CAEGDRGITEAFF. The CDR3 region has the DNA TGTGCCGAGGGGGACAGGGGGATTACTGAAGCTTTCTTT.

The rearrangement links TRBV6-5 to TRBJ2-1, with a possible D match to TRBD2 (5 bases). The V end was cut by 5 bases, the J end by 15 bases, with 20 bases between. The CDR3 totals 13 residues. Germline V CDR1 and CDR2: MNHEY, SVGAGI. CDR3 nucleotides: TGTGCCAGCAGTCTCGGGGTTCGCTCGCCGGGGTTCTTC. Translation gives CASSLGVRSPGFF.

This clone was observed a handful of times. V gene TRBV4-2 combines with J gene TRBJ1-3; TRBD1 might be the D (6 bases). CDR1 is LGHNA and CDR2 is YNFKEQ in the germline V gene. The length of the CDR3 is 17 residues. V was clipped by 0 bases and J by 6 bases, with 18 bases between them. CDR3 amino acids: CASSQEREQGRLNTIYF. The CDR3 bases are TGTGCCAGCAGCCAAGAAAGGGAACAGGGACGTTTAAACACCATATATTTT.

The chain is built from TRBV6-5 and TRBJ1-2; D perhaps matches TRBD1 (5 bases). CDR3 length: 12 residues. The germline V and J ends were trimmed by 10 bases and 4 bases, with 13 bases remaining between them. CDR1 is MNHEY and CDR2 is SVGAGI in the germline V gene. This CDR3 is CATSGDAYGYTF. The CDR3 DNA follows: TGTGCCACTTCGGGGGATGCCTATGGCTACACCTTC.

The gene calls are TRBV18 and TRBJ2-1; TRBD1 aligns across 8 bases. The J segment lost 5 bases and the V segment lost 6 bases, leaving 12 bases of the junction unmatched. The CDR3 consists of 16 residues. The germline V gene has CDR1 KGHSH and CDR2 LQKENI. The CDR3 spells CASSPAVAGGHNEQFF. The CDR3, as DNA: TGTGCCAGCTCTCCGGCGGTGGCAGGGGGCCACAATGAGCAGTTCTTC. Full variable domain (missing parts from reference TRBV18 and TRBJ2-1): NAGVMQNPRHLVRRRGQEARLRCSPMKGHSHVYWYRQLPEEGLKFMVYLQKENIIDESGMPKERFSAEFPKEGPSILRIQQVVRGDSAAYFCASSPAVAGGHNEQFFGPGTRLTVL.

In its sample, this clone was seen a few times. The CDR3 nucleotides read TGTGCCAGCAGCTTACAGGGCAACTATGGCTACACCTTC. This codes for CASSLQGNYGYTF. The gene calls are TRBV7-9 and TRBJ1-2, with D possibly matching TRBD1 (5 bases). The CDR3 runs 13 residues. CDR1 and CDR2 (germline): SEHNR, FQNEAQ (reference sequence). Trimming took 2 bases from V and 2 from J, leaving 6 bases between them.

This clone was detected once. This chain connects TRBV2 to TRBJ1-2; D is undetermined. Germline loops: CDR1 SNHLY, CDR2 FYNNEI. V lost 4 bases and J 4 bases, leaving 19 bases between the germline ends. The CDR3 runs 16 residues. The CDR3 nucleotides are TGTGCCAGCAGTGGTATGTTCGCCCGTATGACCTATGGCTACACCTTC. Residues: CASSGMFARMTYGYTF.

The CDR3 here is CATSRRGAANYGYTF. The CDR3 DNA reads as TGTGCCACCAGCAGAAGGGGGGCAGCTAACTATGGCTACACCTTC. The chain has TRBV15 and TRBJ1-2; D perhaps matches TRBD1 (6 bases). Germline CDR1 reads LNHNV; CDR2 reads YYDKDF (reference sequence). This CDR3 spans 15 amino acids. V lost 2 bases to trimming and J lost 0 bases, with 10 bases between them.

The rearrangement joins TRBV4-3 to TRBJ2-5; no clear D. This CDR3 comprises 14 residues. CDR1 is LGHNA, CDR2 YSLEER, per germline. V lost 0 bases and J 1 base, leaving 6 bases between the germline ends. The CDR3 protein is CASSQDLGQETQYF. CDR3 nucleotide sequence: TGCGCCAGCAGCCAAGATTTGGGCCAAGAGACCCAGTACTTC.

The V and J genes are TRBV14 and TRBJ2-2; D perhaps matches TRBD1 (8 bases). With 4 bases removed from V and 4 bases from J, the gap between germline ends came to 22 bases. Per the germline V gene, CDR1 is SGHDN and CDR2 is FVKESK. The CDR3 is 18 residues long. In nucleotides, the CDR3 is TGTGCCAGCAGCCTTGGACCCGGACAGGGAGGGAGCACCGGGGAGCTGTTTTTT. Translated, it gives CASSLGPGQGGSTGELFF.